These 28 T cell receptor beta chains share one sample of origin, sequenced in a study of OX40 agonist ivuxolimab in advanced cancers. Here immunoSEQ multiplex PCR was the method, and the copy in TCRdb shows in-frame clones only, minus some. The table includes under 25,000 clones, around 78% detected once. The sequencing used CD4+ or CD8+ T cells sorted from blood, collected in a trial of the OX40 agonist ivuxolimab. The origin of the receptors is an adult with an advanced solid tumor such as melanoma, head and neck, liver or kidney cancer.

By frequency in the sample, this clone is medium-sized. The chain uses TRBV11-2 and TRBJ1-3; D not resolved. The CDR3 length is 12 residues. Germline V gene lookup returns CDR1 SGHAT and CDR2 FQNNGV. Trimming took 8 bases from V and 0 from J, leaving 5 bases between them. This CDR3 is CASSDSGNTIYF. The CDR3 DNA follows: TGTGCCAGCTCAGACTCTGGAAACACCATATATTTT.

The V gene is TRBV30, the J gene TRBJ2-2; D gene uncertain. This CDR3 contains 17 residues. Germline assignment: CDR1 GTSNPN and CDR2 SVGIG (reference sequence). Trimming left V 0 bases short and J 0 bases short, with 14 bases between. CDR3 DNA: TGTGCCTGGAGTGTACGGACCCCGGCAGCGAACACCGGGGAGCTGTTTTTT. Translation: CAWSVRTPAANTGELFF.

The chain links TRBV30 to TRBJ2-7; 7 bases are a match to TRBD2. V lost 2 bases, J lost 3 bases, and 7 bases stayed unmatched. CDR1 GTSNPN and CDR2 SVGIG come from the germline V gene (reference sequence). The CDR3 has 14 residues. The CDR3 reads CAWSWGLADYEQYF. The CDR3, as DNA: TGTGCCTGGAGTTGGGGTCTAGCGGACTACGAGCAGTACTTC.

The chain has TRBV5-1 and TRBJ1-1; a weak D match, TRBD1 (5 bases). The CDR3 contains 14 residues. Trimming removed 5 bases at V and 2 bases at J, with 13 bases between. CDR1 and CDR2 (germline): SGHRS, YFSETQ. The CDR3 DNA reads TGCGCCAGCAGGAGGGACGGGCGAAACACTGAAGCTTTCTTT. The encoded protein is CASRRDGRNTEAFF.

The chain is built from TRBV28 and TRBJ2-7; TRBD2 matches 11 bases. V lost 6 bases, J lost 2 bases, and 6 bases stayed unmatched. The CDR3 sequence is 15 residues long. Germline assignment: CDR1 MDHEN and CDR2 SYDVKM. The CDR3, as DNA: TGTGCCAGCAGGGACTCACTAGCGGGAGCCTACGAGCAGTACTTC. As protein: CASRDSLAGAYEQYF.

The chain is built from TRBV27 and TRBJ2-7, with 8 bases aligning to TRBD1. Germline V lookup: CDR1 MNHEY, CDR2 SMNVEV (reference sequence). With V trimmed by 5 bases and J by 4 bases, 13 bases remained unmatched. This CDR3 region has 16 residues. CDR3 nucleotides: TGTGCCAGCAGTGGGACAGGTTGGGGCTTCCTTTACGAGCAGTACTTC. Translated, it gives CASSGTGWGFLYEQYF.

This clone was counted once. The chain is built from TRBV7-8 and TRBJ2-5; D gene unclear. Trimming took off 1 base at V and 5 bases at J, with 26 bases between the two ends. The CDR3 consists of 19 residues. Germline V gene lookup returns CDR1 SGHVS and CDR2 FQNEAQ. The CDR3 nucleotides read TGTGCCAGCAGCTTAGAGGTCTCTCGTCACGGCAGGTTTGGGGAGACCCAGTACTTC. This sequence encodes CASSLEVSRHGRFGETQYF.

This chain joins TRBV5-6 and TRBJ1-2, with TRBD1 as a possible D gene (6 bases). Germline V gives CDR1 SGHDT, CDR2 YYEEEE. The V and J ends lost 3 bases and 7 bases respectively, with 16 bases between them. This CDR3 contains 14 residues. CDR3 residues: CASSSITGIGGYTF. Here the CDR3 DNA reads TGTGCCAGCAGCTCTATTACAGGGATCGGTGGCTACACCTTC.

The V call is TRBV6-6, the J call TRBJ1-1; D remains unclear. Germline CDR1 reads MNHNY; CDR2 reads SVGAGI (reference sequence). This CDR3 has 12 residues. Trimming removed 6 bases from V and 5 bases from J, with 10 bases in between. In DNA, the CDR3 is TGTGCCAGCAGCTCCGGGAGGACTGAAGCTTTCTTT. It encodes CASSSGRTEAFF.

In nucleotides, the CDR3 is TGTGCCAGTAGTACCATCCACAGGGGGCAGGATGAAAAACTGTTTTTT. Its translation is CASSTIHRGQDEKLFF. The J gene is TRBJ1-4, the V gene TRBV19; 9 bases are shared with TRBD1. V shed 4 bases, J shed 6 bases, and the junction held 9 bases outside the gene matches. There are 16 residues in the CDR3. Germline assignment: CDR1 LNHDA and CDR2 SQIVND (reference sequence).

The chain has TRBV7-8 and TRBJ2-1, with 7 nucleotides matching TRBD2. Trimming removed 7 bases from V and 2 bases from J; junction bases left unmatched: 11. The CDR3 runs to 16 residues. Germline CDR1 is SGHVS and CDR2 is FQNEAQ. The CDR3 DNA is TGTGCCAGCACCCCTAGGGGAGGGGCAGCCTACAATGAGCAGTTCTTC. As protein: CASTPRGGAAYNEQFF. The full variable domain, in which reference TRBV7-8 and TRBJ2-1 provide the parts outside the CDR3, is GAGVSQSPRYKVAKRGQDVALRCDPISGHVSLFWYQQALGQGPEFLTYFQNEAQLDKSGLPSDRFFAERPEGSVSTLKIQRTQQEDSAVYLCASTPRGGAAYNEQFFGPGTRLTVL.

CDR3 residues: CASSHLGGTGAYEQYF. CDR3 nucleotides: TGTGCCAGCAGCCATCTCGGGGGGACAGGCGCCTACGAGCAGTACTTC. V and J are TRBV7-8 and TRBJ2-7, with D possibly matching TRBD1 (8 bases). This CDR3 region has 16 residues. CDR1 is SGHVS and CDR2 is FQNEAQ in the germline V gene. V lost 5 bases and J 2 bases, leaving 19 bases between the germline ends.

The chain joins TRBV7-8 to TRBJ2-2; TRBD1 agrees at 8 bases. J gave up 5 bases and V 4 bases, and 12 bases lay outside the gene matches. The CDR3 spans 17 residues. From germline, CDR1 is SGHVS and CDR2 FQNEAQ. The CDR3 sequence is CASSYHPGGAWTGELFF. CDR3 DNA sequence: TGTGCCAGCAGCTACCATCCAGGGGGCGCGTGGACCGGGGAGCTGTTTTTT.

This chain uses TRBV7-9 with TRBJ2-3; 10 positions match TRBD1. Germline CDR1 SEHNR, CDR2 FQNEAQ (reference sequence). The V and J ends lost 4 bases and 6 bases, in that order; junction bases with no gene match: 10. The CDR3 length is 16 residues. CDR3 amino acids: CASSSGTGAPADTQYF. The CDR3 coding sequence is TGTGCCAGCAGCTCAGGGACAGGGGCCCCAGCGGATACGCAGTATTTT.

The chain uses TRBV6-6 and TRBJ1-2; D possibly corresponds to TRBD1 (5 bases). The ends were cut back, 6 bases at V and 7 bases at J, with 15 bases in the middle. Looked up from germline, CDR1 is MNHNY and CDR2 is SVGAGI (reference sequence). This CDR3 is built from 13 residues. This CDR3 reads CASSQGFASGYTF. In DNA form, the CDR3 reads TGTGCCAGCAGCCAGGGATTCGCGAGTGGCTACACCTTC.

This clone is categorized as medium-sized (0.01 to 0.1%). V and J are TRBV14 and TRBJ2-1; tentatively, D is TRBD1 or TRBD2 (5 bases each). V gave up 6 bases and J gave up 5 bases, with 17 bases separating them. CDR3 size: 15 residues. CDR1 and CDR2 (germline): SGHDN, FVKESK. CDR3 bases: TGTGCCAGCAGTTCACTCTTGGGGACCAACAATGAGCAGTTCTTC. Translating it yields CASSSLLGTNNEQFF.

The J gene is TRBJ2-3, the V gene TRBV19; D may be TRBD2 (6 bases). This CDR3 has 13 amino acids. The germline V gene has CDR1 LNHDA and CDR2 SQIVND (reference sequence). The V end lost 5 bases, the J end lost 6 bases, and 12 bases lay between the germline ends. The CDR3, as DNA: TGTGCCAGTAGTCGCGGGGATCTCGATACGCAGTATTTT. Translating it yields CASSRGDLDTQYF.

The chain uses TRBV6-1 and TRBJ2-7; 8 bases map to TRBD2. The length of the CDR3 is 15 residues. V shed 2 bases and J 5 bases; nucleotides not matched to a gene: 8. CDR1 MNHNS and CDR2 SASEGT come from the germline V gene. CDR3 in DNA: TGTGCCAGCAGTGAAACGACGGGAGGGCCCCACGAGCAGTACTTC. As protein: CASSETTGGPHEQYF.

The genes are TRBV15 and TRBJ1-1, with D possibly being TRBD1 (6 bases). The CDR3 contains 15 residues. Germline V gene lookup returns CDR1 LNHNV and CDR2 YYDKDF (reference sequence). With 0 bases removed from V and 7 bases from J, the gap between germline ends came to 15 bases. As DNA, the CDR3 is TGTGCCACCAGCAGAGATTACAGGGAAGGCGGTGAAGCTTTCTTT. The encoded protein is CATSRDYREGGEAFF.

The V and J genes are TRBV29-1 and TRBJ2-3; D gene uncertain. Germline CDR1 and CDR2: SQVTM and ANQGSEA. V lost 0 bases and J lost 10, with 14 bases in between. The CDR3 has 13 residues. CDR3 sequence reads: CSVEEGFGDAQYF. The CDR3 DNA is TGCAGCGTTGAAGAGGGGTTCGGCGACGCGCAGTATTTT.

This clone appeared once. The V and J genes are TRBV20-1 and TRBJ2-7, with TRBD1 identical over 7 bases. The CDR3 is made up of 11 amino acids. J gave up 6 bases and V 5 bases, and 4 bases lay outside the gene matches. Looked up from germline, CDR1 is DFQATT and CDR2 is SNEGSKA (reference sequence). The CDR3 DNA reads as TGCAGTGCTCCGGGACAGAGCGAGCAGTACTTC. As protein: CSAPGQSEQYF.

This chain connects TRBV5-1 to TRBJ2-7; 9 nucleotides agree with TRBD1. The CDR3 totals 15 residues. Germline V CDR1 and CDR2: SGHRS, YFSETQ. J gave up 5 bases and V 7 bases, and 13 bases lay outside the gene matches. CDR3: CASAFGGQGGNEQYF. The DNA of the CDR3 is TGCGCCAGCGCCTTCGGGGGACAGGGAGGCAACGAGCAGTACTTC.

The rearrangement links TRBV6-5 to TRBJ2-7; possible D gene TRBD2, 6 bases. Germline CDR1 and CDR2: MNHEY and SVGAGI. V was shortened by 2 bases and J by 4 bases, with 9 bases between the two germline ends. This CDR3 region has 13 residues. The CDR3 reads CASSYREEYEQYF. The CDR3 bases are TGTGCCAGCAGTTACAGGGAGGAGTACGAGCAGTACTTC.

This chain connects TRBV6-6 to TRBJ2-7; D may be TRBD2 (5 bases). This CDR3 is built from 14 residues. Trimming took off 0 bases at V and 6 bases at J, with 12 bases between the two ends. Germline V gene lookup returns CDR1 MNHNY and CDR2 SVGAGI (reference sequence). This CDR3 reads CASSYSNSAGEQYF. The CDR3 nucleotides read TGTGCCAGCAGTTACTCGAACAGCGCGGGCGAGCAGTACTTC.

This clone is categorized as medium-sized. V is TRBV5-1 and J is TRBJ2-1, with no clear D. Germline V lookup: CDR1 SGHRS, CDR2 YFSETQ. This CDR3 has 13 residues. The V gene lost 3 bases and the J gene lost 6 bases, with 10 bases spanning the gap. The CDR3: CASSSESGNEQFF. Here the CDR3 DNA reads TGCGCCAGCAGCTCGGAGTCCGGCAATGAGCAGTTCTTC.

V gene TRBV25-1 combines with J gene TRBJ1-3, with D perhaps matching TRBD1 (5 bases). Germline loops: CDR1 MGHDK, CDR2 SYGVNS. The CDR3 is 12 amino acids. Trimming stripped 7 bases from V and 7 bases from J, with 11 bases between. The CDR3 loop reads CASIGGGNTIYF. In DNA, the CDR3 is TGTGCCAGCATCGGGGGGGGGAACACCATATATTTT.

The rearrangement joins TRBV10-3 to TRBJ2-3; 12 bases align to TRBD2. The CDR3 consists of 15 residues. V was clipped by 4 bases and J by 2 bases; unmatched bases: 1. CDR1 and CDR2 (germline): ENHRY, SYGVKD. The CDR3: CAISGLAGVTDTQYF. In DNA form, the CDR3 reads TGTGCCATCAGTGGACTAGCGGGGGTCACAGATACGCAGTATTTT.

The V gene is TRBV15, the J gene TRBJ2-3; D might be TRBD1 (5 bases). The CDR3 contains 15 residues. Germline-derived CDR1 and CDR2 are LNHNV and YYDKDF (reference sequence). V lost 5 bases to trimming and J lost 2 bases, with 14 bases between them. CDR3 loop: CATSGVAGITDTQYF. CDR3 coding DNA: TGTGCCACCAGCGGAGTGGCAGGGATCACAGATACGCAGTATTTT.